This TCR beta chain was captured in a study of T cells expressing NK-cell markers (dated by TCRdb to the early 2020s). Looking at the study overall: Three sorted T-cell subsets (CD3+CD56+NKG2C+, CD3+CD56+NKG2C- and CD3+CD56-NKG2C+) from seven to nine donors had their TCR beta-chain repertoires profiled. Among the eight sequenced donors, only one was HCMV-seronegative, while the other seven were HCMV-seropositive. Sequencing of the libraries produced 2 x 150 bp reads on Illumina HiSeq 2000/2500, MiSeq or NextSeq. The eight sequenced donors were randomly selected healthy volunteers, three men and five women.

The data were produced on an Illumina HiSeq 2000. TCR beta cDNA libraries were made by 5'RACE template switching that added a universal primer site and unique molecular identifiers. cDNA synthesis was primed from the TCR beta constant segment, followed by two successive PCR amplification steps. Regarding the original processing steps: MIGEC handled demultiplexing of the reads and grouping by UMI, while MiTCR was used to assemble and quantify clonotypes. To remove erroneous sequences, TCR cDNA sequences were retained only when supported by two or more reads. The tcR package was used for downstream repertoire analysis, and clonotypes were matched across fractions by CDR3 nucleotide sequence plus V segment. VDJmatch was used to annotate antigen specificity against VDJdb, with one amino acid substitution in CDR3 permitted. TCRdb reprocessed the public reads and reports one entry per CDR3 protein sequence, without DNA. Clone size and V and J calls follow TCRdb, not the original study. The table for this sample shows over 100,000 distinct CDR3 sequences. Less than 20% of the sample is taken by the ten largest.

Here is what the overall study found, with its caveats: In six or seven donors, the dominant CD3+CD56+NKG2C+ clonotypes ranked among the top 10 CD8+ clonotypes, making up about 1.0-7.5% of CD8+ T cells. Whether the expanded NKG2C-expressing T cell clones were specific for HCMV antigens was left unclear. Those dominant clonotypes were again the most abundant among CD3+CD56-NKG2C+ cells in a handful of donors, at 28.3-60.1%.

The CDR3 spans 18 residues, from the cysteine through the phenylalanine. DNA was not recorded. According to the germline V gene, CDR1 reads LGHNA and CDR2 reads YSLEER. Concerning this clonotype itself: Its antigen is not yet known.

HCMV-specific IgG was detected in serum with a commercial ELISA kit to determine HCMV serostatus. Peripheral blood mononuclear cells were isolated from blood by Ficoll density gradient centrifugation. Sequencing was performed on blood T cells: a sorted CD56 or NKG2C T cell subset, CD4+ or CD8+ T cells, or bulk PBMC T cells (not recorded which). This receptor was identified in a woman between 18 and 69 years old in good health. This chain is built from TRBV4-3 and TRBJ2-7; TCRdb indicates TRBD2, and absent DNA this call remains unverified. The CDR3 reads as follows: CASSQGLPSGRNSYEQYF.